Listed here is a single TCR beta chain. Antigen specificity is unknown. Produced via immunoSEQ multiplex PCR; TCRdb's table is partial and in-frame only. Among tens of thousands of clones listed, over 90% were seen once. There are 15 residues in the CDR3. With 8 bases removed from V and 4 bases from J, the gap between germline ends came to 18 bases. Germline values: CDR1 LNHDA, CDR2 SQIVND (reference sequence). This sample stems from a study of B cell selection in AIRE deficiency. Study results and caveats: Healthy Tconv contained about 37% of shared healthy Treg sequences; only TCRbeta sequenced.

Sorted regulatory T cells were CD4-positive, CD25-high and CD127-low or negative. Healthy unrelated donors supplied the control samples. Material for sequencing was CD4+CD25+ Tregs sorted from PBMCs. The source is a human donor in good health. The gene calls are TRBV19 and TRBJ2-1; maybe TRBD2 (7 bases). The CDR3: CASGSGAGAYNEQFF. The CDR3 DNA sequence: TGTGCCAGTGGGTCCGGGGCGGGGGCTTACAATGAGCAGTTCTTC.